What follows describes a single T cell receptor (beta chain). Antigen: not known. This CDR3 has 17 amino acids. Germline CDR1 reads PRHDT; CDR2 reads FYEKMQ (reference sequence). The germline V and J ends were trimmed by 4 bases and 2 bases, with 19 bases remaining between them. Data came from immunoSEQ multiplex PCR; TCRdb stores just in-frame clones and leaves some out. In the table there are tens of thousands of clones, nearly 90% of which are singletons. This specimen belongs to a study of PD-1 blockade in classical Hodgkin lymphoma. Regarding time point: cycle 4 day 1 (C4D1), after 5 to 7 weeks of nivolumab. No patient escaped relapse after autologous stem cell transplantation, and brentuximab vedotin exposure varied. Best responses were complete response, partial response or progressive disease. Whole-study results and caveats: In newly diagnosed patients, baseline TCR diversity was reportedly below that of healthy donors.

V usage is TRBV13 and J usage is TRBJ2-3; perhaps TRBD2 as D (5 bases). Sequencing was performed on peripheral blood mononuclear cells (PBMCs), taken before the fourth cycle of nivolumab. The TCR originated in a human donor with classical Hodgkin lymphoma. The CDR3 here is CASSSLGGPLNTDTQYF. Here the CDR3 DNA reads TGTGCCAGCAGCTCCCTGGGCGGGCCTCTGAACACAGATACGCAGTATTTT.